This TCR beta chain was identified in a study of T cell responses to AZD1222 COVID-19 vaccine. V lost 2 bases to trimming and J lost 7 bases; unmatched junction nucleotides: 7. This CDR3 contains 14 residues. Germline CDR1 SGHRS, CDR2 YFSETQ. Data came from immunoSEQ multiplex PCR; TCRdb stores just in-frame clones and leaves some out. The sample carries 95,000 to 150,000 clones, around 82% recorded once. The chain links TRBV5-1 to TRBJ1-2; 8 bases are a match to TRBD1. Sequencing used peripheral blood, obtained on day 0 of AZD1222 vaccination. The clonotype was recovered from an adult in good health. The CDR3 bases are TGCGCCAGCAGCTTCCTGACAGGGGAGGGTGGCTACACCTTC. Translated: CASSFLTGEGGYTF.